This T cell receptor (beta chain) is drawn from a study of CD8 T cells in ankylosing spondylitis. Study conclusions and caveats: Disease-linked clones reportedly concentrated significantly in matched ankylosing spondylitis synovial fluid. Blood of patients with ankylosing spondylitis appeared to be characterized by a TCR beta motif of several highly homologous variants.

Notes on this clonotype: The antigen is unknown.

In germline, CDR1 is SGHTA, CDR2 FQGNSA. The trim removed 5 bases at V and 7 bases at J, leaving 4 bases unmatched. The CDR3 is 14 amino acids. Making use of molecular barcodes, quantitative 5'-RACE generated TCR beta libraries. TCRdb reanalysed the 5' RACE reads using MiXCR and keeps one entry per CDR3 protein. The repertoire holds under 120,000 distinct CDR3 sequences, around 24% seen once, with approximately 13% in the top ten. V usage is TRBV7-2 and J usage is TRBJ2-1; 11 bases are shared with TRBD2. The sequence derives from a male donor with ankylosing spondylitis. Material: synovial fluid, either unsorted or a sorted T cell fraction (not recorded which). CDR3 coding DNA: TGTGCCAGCAGCCTAGGGACTAGCGGAAATGAGCAGTTCTTC. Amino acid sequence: CASSLGTSGNEQFF.